This T cell receptor (beta chain) was identified in a study of cytomegalovirus exposure and HLA in healthy donors. Study conclusions and caveats: A later analysis found TCR association rates differed by HLA locus, highest for DRB1 and lowest for HLA-C. Altogether, 150 to 200 TCR beta chains were recorded as cytomegalovirus-associated.

Regarding this clone: Antigen specificity is unknown. The sample contains more than one DNA sequence encoding this CDR3.

The PCR made use of 60 Vbeta and 13 Jbeta primers. This table comes from immunoSEQ multiplex PCR, and its TCRdb copy is limited to in-frame clones, with some not included. Its listing shows roughly 62,000 clones. V lost 6 bases and J lost 9; bases outside the gene matches: 13. The CDR3 contains 14 residues. The germline V gene has CDR1 MDHEN and CDR2 SYDVKM. Input material: PBMCs. The chain employs TRBV28 and TRBJ2-5; 7 nucleotides line up with TRBD2. The receptor's source is a male donor in good health and CMV-seronegative. CDR3 sequence reads: CASRGGGVGGAQYF. For the CDR3, the DNA is TGTGCCAGCAGGGGTGGGGGGGTGGGCGGGGCCCAGTACTTC.